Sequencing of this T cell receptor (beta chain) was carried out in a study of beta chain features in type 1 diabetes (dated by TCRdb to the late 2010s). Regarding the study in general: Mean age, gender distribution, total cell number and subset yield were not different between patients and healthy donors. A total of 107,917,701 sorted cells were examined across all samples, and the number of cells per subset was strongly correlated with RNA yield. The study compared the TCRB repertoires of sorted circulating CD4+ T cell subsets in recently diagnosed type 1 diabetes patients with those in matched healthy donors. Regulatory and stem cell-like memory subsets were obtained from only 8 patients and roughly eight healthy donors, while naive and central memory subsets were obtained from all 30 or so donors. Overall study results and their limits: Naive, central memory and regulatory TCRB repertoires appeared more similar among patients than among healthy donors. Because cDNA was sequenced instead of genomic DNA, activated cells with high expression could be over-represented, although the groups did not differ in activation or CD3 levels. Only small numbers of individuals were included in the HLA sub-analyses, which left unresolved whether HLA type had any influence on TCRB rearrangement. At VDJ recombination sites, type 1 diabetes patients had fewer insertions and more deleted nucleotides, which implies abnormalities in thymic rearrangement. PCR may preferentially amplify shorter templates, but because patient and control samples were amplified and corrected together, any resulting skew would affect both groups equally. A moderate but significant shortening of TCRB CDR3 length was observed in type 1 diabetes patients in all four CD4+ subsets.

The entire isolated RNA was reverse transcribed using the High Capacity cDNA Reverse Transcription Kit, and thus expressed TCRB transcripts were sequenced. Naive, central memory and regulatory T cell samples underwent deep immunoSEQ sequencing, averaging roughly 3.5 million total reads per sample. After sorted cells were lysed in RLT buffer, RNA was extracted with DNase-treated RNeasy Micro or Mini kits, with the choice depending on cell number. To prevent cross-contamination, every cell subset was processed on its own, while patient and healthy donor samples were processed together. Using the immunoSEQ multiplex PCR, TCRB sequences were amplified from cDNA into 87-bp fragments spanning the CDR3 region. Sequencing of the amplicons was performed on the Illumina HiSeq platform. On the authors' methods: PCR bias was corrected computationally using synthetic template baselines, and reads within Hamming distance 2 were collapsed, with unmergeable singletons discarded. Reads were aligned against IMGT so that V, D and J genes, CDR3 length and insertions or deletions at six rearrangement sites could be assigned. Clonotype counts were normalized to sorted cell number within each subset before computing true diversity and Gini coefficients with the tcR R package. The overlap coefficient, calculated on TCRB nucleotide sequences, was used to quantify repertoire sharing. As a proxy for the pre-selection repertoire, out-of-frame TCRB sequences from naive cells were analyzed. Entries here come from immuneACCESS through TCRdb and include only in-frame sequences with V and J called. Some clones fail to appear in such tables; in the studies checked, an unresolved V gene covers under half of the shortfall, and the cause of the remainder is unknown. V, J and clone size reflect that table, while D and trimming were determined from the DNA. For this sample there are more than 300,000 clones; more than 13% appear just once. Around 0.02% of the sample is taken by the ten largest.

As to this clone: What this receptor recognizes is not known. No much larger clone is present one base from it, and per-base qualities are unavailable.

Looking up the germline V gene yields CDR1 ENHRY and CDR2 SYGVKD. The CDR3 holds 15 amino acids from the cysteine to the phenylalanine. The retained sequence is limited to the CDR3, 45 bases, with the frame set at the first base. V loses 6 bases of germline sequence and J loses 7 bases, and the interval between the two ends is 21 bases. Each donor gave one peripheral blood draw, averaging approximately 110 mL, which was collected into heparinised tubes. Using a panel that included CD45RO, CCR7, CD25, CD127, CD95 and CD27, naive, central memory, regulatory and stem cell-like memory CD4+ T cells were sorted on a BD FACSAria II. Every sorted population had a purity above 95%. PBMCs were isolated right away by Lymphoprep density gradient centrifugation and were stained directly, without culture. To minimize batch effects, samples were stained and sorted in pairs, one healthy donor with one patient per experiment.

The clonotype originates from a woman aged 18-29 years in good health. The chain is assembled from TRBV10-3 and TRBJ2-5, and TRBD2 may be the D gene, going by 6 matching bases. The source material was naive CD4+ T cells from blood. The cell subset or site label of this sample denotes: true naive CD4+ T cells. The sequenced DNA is TGTGCCATCAGAAACAGCGGGTCCTCGGGTGGGACCCAGTACTTC. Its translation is CAIRNSGSSGGTQYF.